This entry describes one TCR beta chain. cDNA synthesis used the whole RNA isolate, giving expressed TCRB sequences. Measured with immunoSEQ multiplex PCR; TCRdb has only the in-frame clones, and not every one. Seen here are just over 450,000 clones, approximately 30% observed once, and the top ten hold more than 0.055%. These data belong to a study of beta chain features in type 1 diabetes. The CDR3 is made up of 13 amino acids. The V end was cut by 7 bases, the J end by 4 bases, with 13 bases between. Germline CDR1 MGHDK, CDR2 SYGVNS. The chain employs TRBV25-1 and TRBJ2-5, with D perhaps matching TRBD2 (5 bases). Sequenced material: naive CD4+ T cells from blood. This TCR derives from a young man in good health. The CDR3 spells CASTRTGLETQYF. The DNA for the CDR3 is TGTGCCAGCACCCGAACGGGGTTAGAGACCCAGTACTTC. Using reference TRBV25-1 and TRBJ2-5 for the parts outside the CDR3, the full variable domain is EADIYQTPRYLVIGTGKKITLECSQTMGHDKMYWYQQDPGMELHLIHYSYGVNSTEKGDLSSESTVSRIRTEHFPLTLESARPSHTSQYLCASTRTGLETQYFGPGTRLLVL.